This T cell receptor beta chain was found in a study of early T cells in non-severe SARS-CoV-2 infection. TCRdb redid the calling of the 5' RACE reads with MiXCR, one entry per CDR3 protein. The table records fewer than 120,000 distinct CDR3 sequences, 10% to 15% of them present only once. This clonotype came up many times. The sample was whole blood, taken at baseline. The receptor comes from an adult who was a healthcare worker with PCR-confirmed SARS-CoV-2 infection or an uninfected control (not recorded which).

The CDR3 DNA follows: TGTGCCAGCAGTTTGGGCTTCAGCACGGCCAAAAACATTCAGTACTTC. Encoded protein: CASSLGFSTAKNIQYF. This chain uses TRBV27 with TRBJ2-4; D is ambiguous. The CDR3 sequence is 16 residues long. The V end lost 3 bases, the J end lost 1 base, and 13 bases lay between the germline ends. Germline V gives CDR1 MNHEY, CDR2 SMNVEV (reference sequence).